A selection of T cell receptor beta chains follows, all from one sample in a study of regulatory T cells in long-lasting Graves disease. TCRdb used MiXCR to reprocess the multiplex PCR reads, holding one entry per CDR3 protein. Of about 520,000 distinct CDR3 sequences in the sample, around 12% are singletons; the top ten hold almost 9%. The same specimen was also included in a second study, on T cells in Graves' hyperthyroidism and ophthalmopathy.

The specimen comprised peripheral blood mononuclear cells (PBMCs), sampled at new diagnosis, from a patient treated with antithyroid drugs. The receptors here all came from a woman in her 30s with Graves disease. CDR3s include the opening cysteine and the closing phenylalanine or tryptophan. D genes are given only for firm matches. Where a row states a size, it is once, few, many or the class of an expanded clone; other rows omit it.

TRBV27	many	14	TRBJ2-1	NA	CASRFDRTYNEQFF	TGTGCCAGCAGATTCGACAGGACCTACAATGAGCAGTTCTTC
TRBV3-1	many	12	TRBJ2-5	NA	CASSQDSETQYF	TGTGCCAGCAGCCAAGACTCAGAGACCCAGTACTTC
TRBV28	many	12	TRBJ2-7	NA	CASRDTYYEQYF	TGTGCCAGCAGGGACACGTACTACGAGCAGTACTTC
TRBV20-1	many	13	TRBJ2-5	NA	CSARDGPKETQYF	TGCAGTGCTAGAGATGGGCCGAAAGAGACCCAGTACTTC
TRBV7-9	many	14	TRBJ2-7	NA	CASSSINFEYEQYF	TGTGCCAGCTCCTCCATCAACTTCGAATACGAGCAGTACTTC
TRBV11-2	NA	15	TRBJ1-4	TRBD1	CASSGGTGLNEKLFF	TGTGCCAGCAGCGGTGGGACAGGACTTAATGAAAAACTGTTTTTT
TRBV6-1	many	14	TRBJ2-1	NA	CASSRAGTSNEQFF	TGTGCCAGCAGTCGGGCGGGCACTAGTAATGAGCAGTTCTTC
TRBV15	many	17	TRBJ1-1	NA	CATSRDRYGTSRTEAFF	TGTGCCACCAGCAGAGATAGGTACGGGACCTCCAGGACTGAAGCTTTCTTT
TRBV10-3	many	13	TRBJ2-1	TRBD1	CATSTGPYNEQFF	TGTGCCACCTCGACAGGGCCCTACAATGAGCAGTTCTTC
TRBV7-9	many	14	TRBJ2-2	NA	CASSFAGSTGELFF	TGTGCCAGCAGCTTTGCAGGATCCACCGGGGAGCTGTTTTTT
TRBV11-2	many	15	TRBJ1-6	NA	CASSLKGGDGSPLHF	TGTGCCAGCAGCCTCAAGGGGGGGGACGGATCACCCCTCCACTTT
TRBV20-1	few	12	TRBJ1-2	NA	CSASGPRNGYTF	TGCAGTGCCTCGGGACCCCGGAATGGCTACACCTTC
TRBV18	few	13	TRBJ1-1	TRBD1	CASSRTGEPEAFF	TGTGCCAGCTCACGCACAGGGGAGCCTGAAGCTTTCTTT
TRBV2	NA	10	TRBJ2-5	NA	CASEQETQYF	TGTGCCAGCGAACAAGAGACCCAGTACTTC
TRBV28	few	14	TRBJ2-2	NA	CAIQTDMNTGGLFF	TGTGCCATACAGACAGATATGAACACCGGGGGGCTGTTTTTT
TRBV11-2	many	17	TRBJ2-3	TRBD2	CASSWTSGNGSTDTQYF	TGTGCCAGCAGCTGGACTAGCGGAAATGGTAGCACAGATACGCAGTATTTT
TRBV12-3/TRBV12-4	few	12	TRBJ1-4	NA	CASREGREKLFF	TGTGCCAGCAGGGAGGGGCGAGAAAAACTGTTTTTT
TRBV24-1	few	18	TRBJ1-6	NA	CATSDLPSSRWENSPLHF	TGTGCCACCAGTGATTTGCCCTCGTCCCGCTGGGAGAATTCACCCCTCCACTTT
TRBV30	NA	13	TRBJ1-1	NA	CAWVATVDTEAFF	TGTGCCTGGGTGGCTACGGTAGACACTGAAGCTTTCTTT
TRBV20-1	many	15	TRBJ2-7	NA	CSARDSQGLRYEQYF	TGCAGTGCTAGAGATTCCCAGGGACTCCGCTACGAGCAGTACTTC
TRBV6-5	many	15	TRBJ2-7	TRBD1	CASSYQGQGIYEQYF	TGTGCCAGCAGTTACCAGGGACAGGGAATCTACGAGCAGTACTTC
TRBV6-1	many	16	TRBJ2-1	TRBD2	CASSTTGTSGTLPQFF	TGTGCCAGCAGTACCACCGGGACTAGCGGGACATTGCCGCAGTTCTTC
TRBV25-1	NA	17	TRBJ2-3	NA	CASSEYKASPMTDTQYF	TGTGCCAGCAGTGAATATAAGGCTAGCCCCATGACAGATACGCAGTATTTT
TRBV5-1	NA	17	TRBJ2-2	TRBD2	CASSSRSGRPGTGELFF	TGCGCCAGCAGTTCCCGTAGCGGGAGGCCGGGAACCGGGGAGCTGTTTTTT
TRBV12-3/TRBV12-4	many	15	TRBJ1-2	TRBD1	CASSPIEGALAGYTF	TGTGCCAGCAGTCCCATTGAGGGGGCGCTGGCTGGCTACACCTTC
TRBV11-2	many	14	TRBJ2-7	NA	CASSSVWGEGEQYF	TGTGCCAGCAGCTCTGTTTGGGGTGAGGGCGAGCAGTACTTC
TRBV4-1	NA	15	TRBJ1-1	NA	CASSQDPEPNTEAFF	TGCGCCAGCAGCCAAGACCCGGAGCCGAACACTGAAGCTTTCTTT
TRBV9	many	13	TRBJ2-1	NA	CASSSRDNNEQFF	TGTGCCAGCAGCAGCCGGGACAACAATGAGCAGTTCTTC
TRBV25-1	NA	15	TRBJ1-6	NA	CASSGGAGPGSPLHF	TGTGCCAGCAGCGGAGGGGCCGGCCCTGGTTCACCCCTCCACTTT
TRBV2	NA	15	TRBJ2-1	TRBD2	CASSPRLASDNEQFF	TGTGCCAGCAGTCCCCGACTAGCGAGCGACAATGAGCAGTTCTTC
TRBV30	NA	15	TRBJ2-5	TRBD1	CAWSVLTGDRETQYF	TGTGCCTGGAGTGTACTTACAGGGGATCGGGAGACCCAGTACTTC
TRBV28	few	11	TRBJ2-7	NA	CASSSPREQYF	TGTGCCAGCAGTTCCCCCCGGGAGCAGTACTTC
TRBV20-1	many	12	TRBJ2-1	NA	CSARPSWNEQFF	TGCAGTGCTAGGCCATCCTGGAATGAGCAGTTCTTC
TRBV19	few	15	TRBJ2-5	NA	CASSILGGKQETQYF	TGTGCCAGTAGTATCTTGGGGGGCAAGCAAGAGACCCAGTACTTC
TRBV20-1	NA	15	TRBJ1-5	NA	CSASLGEYESQPQHF	TGCAGTGCTAGTCTGGGGGAGTACGAATCTCAGCCCCAGCATTTT
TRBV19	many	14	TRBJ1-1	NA	CASSQQERWAEAFF	TGTGCCAGTAGTCAACAAGAAAGGTGGGCTGAAGCTTTCTTT